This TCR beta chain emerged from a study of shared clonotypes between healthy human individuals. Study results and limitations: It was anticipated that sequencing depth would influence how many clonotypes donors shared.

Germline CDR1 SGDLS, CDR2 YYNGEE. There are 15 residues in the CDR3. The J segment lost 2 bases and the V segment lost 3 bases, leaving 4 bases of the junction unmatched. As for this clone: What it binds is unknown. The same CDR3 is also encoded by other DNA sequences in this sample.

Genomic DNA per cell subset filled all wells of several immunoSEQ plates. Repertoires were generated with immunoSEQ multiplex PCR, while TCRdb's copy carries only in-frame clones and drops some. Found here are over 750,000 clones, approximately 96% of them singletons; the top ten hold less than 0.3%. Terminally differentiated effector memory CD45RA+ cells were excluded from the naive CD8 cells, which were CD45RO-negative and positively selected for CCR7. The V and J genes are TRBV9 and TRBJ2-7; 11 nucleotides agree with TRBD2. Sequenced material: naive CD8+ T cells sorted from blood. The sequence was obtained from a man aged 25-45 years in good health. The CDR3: CASSAGTSGAYEQYF. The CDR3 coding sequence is TGTGCCAGCAGCGCCGGGACTAGCGGAGCCTACGAGCAGTACTTC.